This TCR beta chain was profiled in a study of PD-L1 blockade in urothelial cancer. The overall study: Blood analyses occurred 3 weeks (second dose) and 6 weeks post treatment start.

Here immunoSEQ multiplex PCR was the method, and the copy in TCRdb shows in-frame clones only, minus some. The table has approximately 34,000 clones, roughly 88% seen once. V was shortened by 5 bases and J by 0 bases, with 13 bases between the two germline ends. CDR1 and CDR2 from the germline V gene are SGHNT and YYREEE (reference sequence). The CDR3 has 15 amino acids. Material: PBMCs, obtained around atezolizumab (anti-PD-L1) treatment. The sequence derives from a man in his fifties or sixties with urothelial cancer. The genes are TRBV5-4 and TRBJ2-3; D might be TRBD2 (6 bases). This chain's CDR3 is CASSSSGTSTDTQYF. As DNA, the CDR3 is TGTGCCAGCAGTAGTAGCGGTACTAGCACAGATACGCAGTATTTT.